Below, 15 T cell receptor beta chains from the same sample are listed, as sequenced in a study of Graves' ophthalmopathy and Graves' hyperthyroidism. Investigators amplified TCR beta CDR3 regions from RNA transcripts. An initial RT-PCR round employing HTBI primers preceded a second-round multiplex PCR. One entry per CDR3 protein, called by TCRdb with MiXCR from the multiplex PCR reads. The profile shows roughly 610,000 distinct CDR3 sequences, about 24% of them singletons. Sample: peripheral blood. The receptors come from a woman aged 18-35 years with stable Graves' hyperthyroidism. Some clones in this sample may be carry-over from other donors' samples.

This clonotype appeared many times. CDR3 DNA: TGTGCCAGCACCCTTGGGGGCCGGGAGCTGTTTTTT. As protein: CASTLGGRELFF. V and J are TRBV6-2 or TRBV6-3 and TRBJ2-2; a weak D match, TRBD1 (6 bases). Trimming shortened V by 7 bases and J by 9 bases, and 12 bases separated the two germline ends. The V gene's germline CDR1 is MNHEY and CDR2 SVGEGT. CDR3 length: 12 amino acids.

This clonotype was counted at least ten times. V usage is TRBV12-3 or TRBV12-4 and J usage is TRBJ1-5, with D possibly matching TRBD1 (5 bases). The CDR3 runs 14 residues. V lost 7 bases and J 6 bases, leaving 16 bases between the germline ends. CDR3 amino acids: CASTVGGLGQPQHF. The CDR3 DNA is TGTGCCAGCACCGTCGGGGGGTTGGGTCAGCCCCAGCATTTT.

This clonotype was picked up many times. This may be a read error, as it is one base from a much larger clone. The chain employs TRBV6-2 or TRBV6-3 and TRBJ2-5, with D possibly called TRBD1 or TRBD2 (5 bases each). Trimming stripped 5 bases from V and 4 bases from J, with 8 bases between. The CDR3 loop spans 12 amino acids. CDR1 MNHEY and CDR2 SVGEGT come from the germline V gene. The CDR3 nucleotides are TGTGCCAGCAGTCGGGACGGAGAGACCCAGTACTTC. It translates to CASSRDGETQYF.

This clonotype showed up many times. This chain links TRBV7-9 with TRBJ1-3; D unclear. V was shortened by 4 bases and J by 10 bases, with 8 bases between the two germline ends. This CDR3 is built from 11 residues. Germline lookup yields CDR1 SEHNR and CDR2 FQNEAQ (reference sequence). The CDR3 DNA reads TGTGCCAGCAGCTCCCGTGGTACCATATATTTT. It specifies CASSSRGTIYF.

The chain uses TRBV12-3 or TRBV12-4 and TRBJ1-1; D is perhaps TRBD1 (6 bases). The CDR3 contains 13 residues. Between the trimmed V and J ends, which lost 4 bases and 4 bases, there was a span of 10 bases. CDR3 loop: CASSWGRGTEAFF. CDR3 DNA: TGTGCCAGCAGTTGGGGCAGGGGCACTGAAGCTTTCTTT.

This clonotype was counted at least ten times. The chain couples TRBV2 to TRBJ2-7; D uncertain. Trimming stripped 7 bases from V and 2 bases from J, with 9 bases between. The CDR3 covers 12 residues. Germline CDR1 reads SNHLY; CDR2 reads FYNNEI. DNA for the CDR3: TGTGCCAGCATAGGCTTCGCCTACGAGCAGTACTTC. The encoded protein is CASIGFAYEQYF. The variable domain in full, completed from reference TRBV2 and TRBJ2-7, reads EPEVTQTPSHQVTQMGQEVILRCVPISNHLYFYWYRQILGQKVEFLVSFYNNEISEKSEIFDDQFSVERPDGSNFTLKIRSTKLEDSAMYFCASIGFAYEQYFGPGTRLTVT.

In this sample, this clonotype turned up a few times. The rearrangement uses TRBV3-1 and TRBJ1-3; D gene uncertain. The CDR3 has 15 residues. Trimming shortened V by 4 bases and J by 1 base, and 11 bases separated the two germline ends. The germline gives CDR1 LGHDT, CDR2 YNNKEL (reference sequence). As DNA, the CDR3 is TGTGCCAGCAGCCCCACCGTTTCATCTGGAAACACCATATATTTT. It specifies CASSPTVSSGNTIYF. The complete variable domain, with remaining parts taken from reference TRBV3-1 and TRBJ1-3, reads DTAVSQTPKYLVTQMGNDKSIKCEQNLGHDTMYWYKQDSKKFLKIMFSYNNKELIINETVPNRFSPKSPDKAHLNLHINSLELGDSAVYFCASSPTVSSGNTIYFGEGSWLTVV.

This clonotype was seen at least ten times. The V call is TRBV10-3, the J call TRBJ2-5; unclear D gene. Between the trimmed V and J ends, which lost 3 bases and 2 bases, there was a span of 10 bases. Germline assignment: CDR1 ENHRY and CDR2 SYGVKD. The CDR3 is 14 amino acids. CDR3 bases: TGTGCCATCAGTGAACTTCTCCGTCAAGAGACCCAGTACTTC. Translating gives CAISELLRQETQYF.

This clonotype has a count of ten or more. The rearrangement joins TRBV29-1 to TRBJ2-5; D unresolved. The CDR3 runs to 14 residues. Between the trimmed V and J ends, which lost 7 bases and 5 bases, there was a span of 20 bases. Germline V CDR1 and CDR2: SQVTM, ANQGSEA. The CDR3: CSAEFYEEVETQYF. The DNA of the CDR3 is TGCAGCGCGGAATTTTACGAGGAAGTGGAGACCCAGTACTTC.

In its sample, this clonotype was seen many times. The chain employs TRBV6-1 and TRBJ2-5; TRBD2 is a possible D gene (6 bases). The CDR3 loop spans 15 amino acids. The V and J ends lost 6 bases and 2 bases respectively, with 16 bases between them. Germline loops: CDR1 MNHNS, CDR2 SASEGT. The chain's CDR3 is CASSLSHGGQETQYF. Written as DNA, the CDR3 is TGTGCCAGCAGCCTATCACATGGGGGGCAAGAGACCCAGTACTTC.

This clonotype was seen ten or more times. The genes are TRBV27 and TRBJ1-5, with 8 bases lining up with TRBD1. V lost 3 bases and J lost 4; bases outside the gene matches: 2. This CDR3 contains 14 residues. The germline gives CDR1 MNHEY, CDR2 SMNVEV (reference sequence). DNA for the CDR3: TGTGCCAGCAGTTTTGACAGGGGTAATCAGCCCCAGCATTTT. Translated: CASSFDRGNQPQHF.

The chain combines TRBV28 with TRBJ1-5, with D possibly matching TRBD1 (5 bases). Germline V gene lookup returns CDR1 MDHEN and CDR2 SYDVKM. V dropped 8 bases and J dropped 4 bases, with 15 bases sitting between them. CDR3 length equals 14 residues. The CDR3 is CASLTGPRNQPQHF. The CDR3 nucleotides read TGTGCCAGCCTCACGGGACCGAGGAATCAGCCCCAGCATTTT.

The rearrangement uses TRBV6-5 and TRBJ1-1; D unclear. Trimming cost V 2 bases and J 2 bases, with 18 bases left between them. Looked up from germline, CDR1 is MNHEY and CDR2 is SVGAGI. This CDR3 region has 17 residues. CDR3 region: CASSYIPAGEGNTEAFF. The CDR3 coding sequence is TGTGCCAGCAGTTACATTCCGGCCGGGGAAGGCAACACTGAAGCTTTCTTT.

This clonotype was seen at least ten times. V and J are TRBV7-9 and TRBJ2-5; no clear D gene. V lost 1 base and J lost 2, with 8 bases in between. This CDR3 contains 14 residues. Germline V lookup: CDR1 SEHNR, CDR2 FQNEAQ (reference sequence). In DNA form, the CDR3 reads TGTGCCAGCAGCTTAGTTGGAACTCAAGAGACCCAGTACTTC. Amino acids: CASSLVGTQETQYF.

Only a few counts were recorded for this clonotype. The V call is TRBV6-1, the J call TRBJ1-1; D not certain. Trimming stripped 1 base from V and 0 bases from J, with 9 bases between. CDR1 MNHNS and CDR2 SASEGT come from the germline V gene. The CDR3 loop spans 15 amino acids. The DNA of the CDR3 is TGTGCCAGCAGTGAAGGTACACATATGAACACTGAAGCTTTCTTT. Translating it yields CASSEGTHMNTEAFF.